These 21 T cell receptor beta chains were all obtained from the same sample, sequenced in a study of T cell changes during pregnancy in multiple sclerosis. This table comes from immunoSEQ multiplex PCR, and its TCRdb copy is limited to in-frame clones, with some not included. Among 65,000 to 90,000 clones listed, 91% were seen once. The source material was peripheral blood, sampled in the first trimester of pregnancy. The origin of the receptors is a female donor with multiple sclerosis, enrolled in a pregnancy study.

The J gene is TRBJ1-1, the V gene TRBV18; TRBD1 agrees at 7 bases. After removal of 3 bases from V and 1 base from J, the junction contained 2 bases not matched to a gene. The CDR3 covers 14 residues. Germline CDR1 is KGHSH and CDR2 is LQKENI. This chain's CDR3 is CASSPDRRNTEAFF. DNA for the CDR3: TGTGCCAGCTCACCGGACAGGAGGAACACTGAAGCTTTCTTT.

This clone is a singleton in its sample. The gene calls are TRBV27 and TRBJ2-1; 14 nucleotides line up with TRBD2. The trim removed 5 bases at V and 5 bases at J, leaving 2 bases unmatched. The CDR3 consists of 15 residues. The germline V gene has CDR1 MNHEY and CDR2 SMNVEV (reference sequence). This chain's CDR3 is CASSPGLAGDNEQFF. CDR3 bases: TGTGCCAGCAGTCCGGGACTAGCGGGAGACAATGAGCAGTTCTTC.

The CDR3 DNA reads as TGTGCCAGCAGCTTAGGGGCTAGCGCCTCCTACGAGCAGTACTTC. It translates to CASSLGASASYEQYF. The chain joins TRBV7-2 to TRBJ2-7, with D possibly matching TRBD2 (6 bases). Trimming removed 1 base at V and 0 bases at J, with 10 bases between. The CDR3 has 15 residues. Germline V CDR1 and CDR2: SGHTA, FQGNSA.

V and J are TRBV14 and TRBJ1-1, with 11 bases fitting TRBD1. Germline lookup yields CDR1 SGHDN and CDR2 FVKESK. Trimming at V came to 3 bases and at J to 3 bases, leaving 3 bases not matched to a gene. The CDR3 covers 15 residues. CDR3 protein: CASSHPDRGHTEAFF. The CDR3 region has the DNA TGTGCCAGCAGCCACCCGGACAGGGGGCACACTGAAGCTTTCTTT. Filled out from reference TRBV14 and TRBJ1-1, the complete variable domain reads EAGVTQFPSHSVIEKGQTVTLRCDPISGHDNLYWYRRVMGKEIKFLLHFVKESKQDESGMPNNRFLAERTGGTYSTLKVQPAELEDSGVYFCASSHPDRGHTEAFFGQGTRLTVV.

This chain connects TRBV19 to TRBJ1-2; D unresolved. This CDR3 is built from 13 residues. Per the germline V gene, CDR1 is LNHDA and CDR2 is SQIVND (reference sequence). Trimming left V 4 bases short and J 4 bases short, with 10 bases between. The CDR3 loop is CASSTIQLYGYTF. DNA for the CDR3: TGTGCCAGTAGTACTATACAGCTCTATGGCTACACCTTC.

This chain connects TRBV9 to TRBJ2-3; 12 bases map to TRBD2. With V trimmed by 0 bases and J by 6 bases, 2 bases remained unmatched. Looked up from germline, CDR1 is SGDLS and CDR2 is YYNGEE. The CDR3 is 15 amino acids. The CDR3 sequence: CASSVASGRADTQYF. CDR3 in DNA: TGTGCCAGCAGCGTAGCTAGCGGGAGGGCCGATACGCAGTATTTT.

This sequence joins TRBV2 and TRBJ1-1; a weak D match, TRBD1 (5 bases). Trimming cost V 3 bases and J 1 base, with 15 bases left between them. This CDR3 contains 16 residues. Per germline, CDR1 SNHLY and CDR2 FYNNEI. CDR3 nucleotide sequence: TGTGCCAGCAGTGACCGCAGGGATTGGTGGAACACTGAAGCTTTCTTT. This encodes CASSDRRDWWNTEAFF.

The rearrangement uses TRBV6-4 and TRBJ2-2; TRBD1 aligns across 7 bases. J was trimmed by 3 bases and V by 2 bases; bases with no gene match: 0. The CDR3 runs to 14 residues. Germline V gives CDR1 MRHNA, CDR2 SNTAGT. In DNA, the CDR3 is TGTGCCAGCAGTGACGACAGGGACACCGGGGAGCTGTTTTTT. Translated, it gives CASSDDRDTGELFF.

V and J are TRBV4-3 and TRBJ2-4; tentatively, D is TRBD2 (5 bases). Per the germline V gene, CDR1 is LGHNA and CDR2 is YSLEER. The V end was cut by 1 base, the J end by 0 bases, with 16 bases between. The CDR3 is made up of 18 amino acids. Here the CDR3 DNA reads TGCGCCAGCAGCCAAGTTCGCGGGCAGATTTTAGCCAAAAACATTCAGTACTTC. Translation: CASSQVRGQILAKNIQYF.

The J gene is TRBJ1-2, the V gene TRBV4-1, with TRBD1 identical over 11 bases. The germline V gene encodes CDR1 MGHRA and CDR2 YSYEKL. This CDR3 is built from 15 residues. The V gene end was trimmed by 1 base and the J gene end by 4 bases; junction bases not matched to a gene: 2. The CDR3 DNA reads as TGCGCCAGCAGCCAAGGGGACAGGGGGGGCTATGGCTACACCTTC. The encoded protein is CASSQGDRGGYGYTF.

This rearrangement joins TRBV25-1 to TRBJ1-2, with 8 bases lining up with TRBD1. Germline V gene lookup returns CDR1 MGHDK and CDR2 SYGVNS. After removal of 6 bases from V and 3 bases from J, the junction contained 6 bases not matched to a gene. This CDR3 region has 14 residues. The CDR3: CASSSPGGDYGYTF. The CDR3 DNA is TGTGCCAGCAGCAGTCCAGGGGGCGACTATGGCTACACCTTC.

A single count supports this clone. The chain is built from TRBV5-6 and TRBJ1-2, with TRBD1 matching over 7 bases. This CDR3 region has 13 residues. J gave up 8 bases and V 3 bases, and 7 bases lay outside the gene matches. Germline CDR1 SGHDT, CDR2 YYEEEE. The CDR3 nucleotides are TGTGCCAGCAGCTCACAGGGGTTAGACGGCTACACCTTC. Translation gives CASSSQGLDGYTF.

The chain recombines TRBV5-4 with TRBJ2-4; 7 positions match TRBD1. Germline CDR1 reads SGHNT; CDR2 reads YYREEE (reference sequence). This CDR3 is built from 16 residues. Trimming took 4 bases from V and 0 from J; bases not matched to a gene: 7. As DNA, the CDR3 is TGTGCCAGCAGCACTGGGACAGACCTAGCCAAAAACATTCAGTACTTC. It yields the protein CASSTGTDLAKNIQYF.

V usage is TRBV9 and J usage is TRBJ2-5; D possibly corresponds to TRBD2 (6 bases). CDR1 and CDR2 (germline): SGDLS, YYNGEE. V was clipped by 4 bases and J by 2 bases, with 12 bases between them. CDR3 length equals 14 residues. DNA for the CDR3: TGTGCCAGCAGCCAGGGACTGAAACAAGAGACCCAGTACTTC. Translation: CASSQGLKQETQYF.

The chain is built from TRBV2 and TRBJ1-2; 7 bases agree with TRBD1. The CDR3 contains 14 residues. Germline values: CDR1 SNHLY, CDR2 FYNNEI. V lost 8 bases and J lost 8; bases outside the gene matches: 14. DNA of the CDR3: TGTGCCAGCTCGGCGGGACAGCGGGCGCGGGGCTACACCTTC. This gives the protein CASSAGQRARGYTF.

V is TRBV4-1 and J is TRBJ2-7, with 7 bases matching TRBD1. Germline V CDR1 and CDR2: MGHRA, YSYEKL. V gave up 1 base and J gave up 2 bases; unmatched junction bases: 8. CDR3 length: 16 residues. The CDR3 is CASSQGIRQGAYEQYF. The CDR3 DNA follows: TGCGCCAGCAGCCAAGGAATTCGGCAGGGGGCCTACGAGCAGTACTTC.

The chain joins TRBV6-5 to TRBJ2-7, with D possibly matching TRBD2 (5 bases). This CDR3 spans 14 amino acids. Germline V gene sequence: CDR1 MNHEY, CDR2 SVGAGI. V was trimmed by 8 bases and J by 4 bases, leaving 18 bases between them. In nucleotides, the CDR3 is TGTGCCAGCCAAACGAGAGGGAGAGGATACGAGCAGTACTTC. Amino acid sequence: CASQTRGRGYEQYF.

CDR3 DNA sequence: TGTGCCACAACCGGGACAAATAAACAGACCCAGTACTTC. This gives the protein CATTGTNKQTQYF. The chain joins TRBV2 to TRBJ2-5; D might be TRBD1 (6 bases). V shed 10 bases and J shed 6 bases, with 18 bases lying between them. Per the germline V gene, CDR1 is SNHLY and CDR2 is FYNNEI. The length of the CDR3 is 13 residues.

CDR3 loop: CASSDGNQETQYF. Here the CDR3 DNA reads TGTGCCAGCAGTGACGGGAATCAAGAGACCCAGTACTTC. The chain is built from TRBV6-1 and TRBJ2-5; D is possibly TRBD2 (5 bases). The V and J ends lost 3 bases and 2 bases respectively, with 7 bases between them. This CDR3 region has 13 residues. CDR1 and CDR2 from the germline V gene are MNHNS and SASEGT.

This chain connects TRBV4-1 to TRBJ1-1; D unclear. The CDR3 extends over 12 amino acids. Germline lookup yields CDR1 MGHRA and CDR2 YSYEKL. V lost 0 bases and J lost 6, with 5 bases in between. The CDR3 coding sequence is TGCGCCAGCAGCCAAGATGCGTCTGAAGCTTTCTTT. Protein sequence: CASSQDASEAFF.

The chain recombines TRBV4-1 with TRBJ2-5; a weak D match, TRBD2 (7 bases). Trimming removed 0 bases from V and 5 bases from J, with 10 bases in between. CDR3 length: 14 residues. Per the germline V gene, CDR1 is MGHRA and CDR2 is YSYEKL. CDR3 protein: CASSQDRGGETQYF. The CDR3 nucleotides are TGCGCCAGCAGCCAAGATAGGGGGGGCGAGACCCAGTACTTC.